These 2 T cell receptor beta chains came from one sample sequenced in a study of cytomegalovirus exposure and HLA in healthy donors. The PCR had 60 Vbeta and 13 Jbeta primers. Assay used: immunoSEQ multiplex PCR; TCRdb lists only in-frame clones, some missing. The sample includes 85,000 to 130,000 clones, around 71% of them seen just once. The source material was PBMCs. The receptors shown here come from a boy aged 5-17 years in good health and CMV-seronegative.

This clone was seen a single time. This chain joins TRBV4-3 and TRBJ2-3; 10 bases match TRBD2. CDR1 LGHNA and CDR2 YSLEER come from the germline V gene. The CDR3 extends over 16 amino acids. Germline trimming cut 2 bases from V and 4 bases from J; bases unmatched to any gene: 6. The CDR3 sequence: CASSQRAGGRADTQYF. In DNA, the CDR3 is TGCGCCAGCAGCCAAAGAGCGGGGGGGCGGGCAGATACGCAGTATTTT.

The J gene is TRBJ2-2, the V gene TRBV30; 7 bases map to TRBD2. V trimming: 5 bases; J trimming: 6 bases; junction bases outside the gene matches: 9. The CDR3 has 14 residues. Germline V CDR1 and CDR2: GTSNPN, SVGIG (reference sequence). The CDR3 sequence is CAWDAGEGAGELFF. As DNA, the CDR3 is TGTGCCTGGGACGCGGGAGAAGGGGCCGGGGAGCTGTTTTTT.